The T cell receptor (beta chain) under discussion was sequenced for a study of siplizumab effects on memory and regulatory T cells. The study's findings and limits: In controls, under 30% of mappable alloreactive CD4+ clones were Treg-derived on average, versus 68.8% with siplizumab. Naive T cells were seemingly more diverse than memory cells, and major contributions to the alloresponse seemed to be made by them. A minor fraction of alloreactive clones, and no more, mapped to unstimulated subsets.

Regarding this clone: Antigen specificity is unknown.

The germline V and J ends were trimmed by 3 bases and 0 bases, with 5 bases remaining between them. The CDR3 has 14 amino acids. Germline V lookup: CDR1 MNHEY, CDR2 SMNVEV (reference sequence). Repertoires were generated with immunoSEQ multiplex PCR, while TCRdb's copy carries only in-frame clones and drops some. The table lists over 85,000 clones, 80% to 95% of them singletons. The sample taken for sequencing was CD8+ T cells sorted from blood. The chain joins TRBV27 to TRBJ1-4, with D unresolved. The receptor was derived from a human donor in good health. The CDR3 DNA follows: TGTGCCAGCAGTTTTTATTCAACTAATGAAAAACTGTTTTTT. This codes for CASSFYSTNEKLFF.